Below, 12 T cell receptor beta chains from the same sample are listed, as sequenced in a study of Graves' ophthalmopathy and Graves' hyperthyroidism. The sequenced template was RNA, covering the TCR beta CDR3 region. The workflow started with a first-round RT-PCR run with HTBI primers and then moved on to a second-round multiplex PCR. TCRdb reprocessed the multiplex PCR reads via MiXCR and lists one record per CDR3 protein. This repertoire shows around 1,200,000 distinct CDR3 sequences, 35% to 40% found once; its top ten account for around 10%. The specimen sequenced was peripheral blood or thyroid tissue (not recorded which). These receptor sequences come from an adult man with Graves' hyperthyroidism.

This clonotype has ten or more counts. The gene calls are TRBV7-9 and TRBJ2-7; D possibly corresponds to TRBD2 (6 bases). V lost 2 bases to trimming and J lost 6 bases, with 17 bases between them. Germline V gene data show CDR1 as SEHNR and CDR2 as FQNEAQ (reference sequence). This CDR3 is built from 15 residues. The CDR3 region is CASSLLLGPGGEQYF. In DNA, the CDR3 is TGTGCCAGCAGCTTATTGCTGGGCCCCGGGGGCGAGCAGTACTTC.

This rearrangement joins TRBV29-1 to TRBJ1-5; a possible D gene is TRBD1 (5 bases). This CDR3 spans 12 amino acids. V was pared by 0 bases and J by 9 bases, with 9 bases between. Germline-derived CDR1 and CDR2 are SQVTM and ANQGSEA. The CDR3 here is CSVEDSGGPQHF. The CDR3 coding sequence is TGCAGCGTTGAAGATTCTGGGGGGCCCCAGCATTTT.

The CDR3 protein is CASSPQLAGGTYEQYF. CDR3 in DNA: TGTGCCAGCAGCCCCCAACTAGCGGGAGGGACCTACGAGCAGTACTTC. The gene calls are TRBV27 and TRBJ2-5; 13 positions match TRBD2. The end of the DNA fits TRBJ2-7 better, so the J call may be wrong. CDR1 is MNHEY, CDR2 SMNVEV, per germline (reference sequence). The CDR3 totals 16 residues.

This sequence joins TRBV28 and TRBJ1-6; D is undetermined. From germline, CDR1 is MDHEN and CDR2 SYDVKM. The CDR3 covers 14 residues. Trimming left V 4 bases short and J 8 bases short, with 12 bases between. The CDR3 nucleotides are TGTGCCAGCAGTTCCTGGGCCTTGCATTCACCCCTCCACTTT. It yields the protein CASSSWALHSPLHF.

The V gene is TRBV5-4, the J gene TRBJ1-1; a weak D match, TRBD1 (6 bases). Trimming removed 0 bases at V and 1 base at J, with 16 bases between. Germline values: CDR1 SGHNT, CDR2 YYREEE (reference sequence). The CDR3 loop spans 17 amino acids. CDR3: CASSLGRGRLGNTEAFF. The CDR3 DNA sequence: TGTGCCAGCAGCTTGGGGCGGGGGCGGTTGGGGAACACTGAAGCTTTCTTT.

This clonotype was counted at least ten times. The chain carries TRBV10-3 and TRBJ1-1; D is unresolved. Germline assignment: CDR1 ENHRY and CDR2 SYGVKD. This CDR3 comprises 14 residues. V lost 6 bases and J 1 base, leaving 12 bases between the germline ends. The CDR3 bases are TGTGCCATCAGGTCCTCCTACCAGAACACTGAAGCTTTCTTT. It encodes CAIRSSYQNTEAFF.

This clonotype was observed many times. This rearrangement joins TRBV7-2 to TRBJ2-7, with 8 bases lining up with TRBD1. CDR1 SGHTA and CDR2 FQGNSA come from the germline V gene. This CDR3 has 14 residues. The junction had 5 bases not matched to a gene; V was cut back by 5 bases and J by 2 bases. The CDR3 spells CASSRQGTTYEQYF. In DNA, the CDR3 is TGTGCCAGCAGCAGACAGGGGACAACCTACGAGCAGTACTTC. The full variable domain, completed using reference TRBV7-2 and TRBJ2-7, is GAGVSQSPSNKVTEKGKDVELRCDPISGHTALYWYRQSLGQGLEFLIYFQGNSAPDKSGLPSDRFSAERTGGSVSTLTIQRTQQEDSAVYLCASSRQGTTYEQYFGPGTRLTVT.

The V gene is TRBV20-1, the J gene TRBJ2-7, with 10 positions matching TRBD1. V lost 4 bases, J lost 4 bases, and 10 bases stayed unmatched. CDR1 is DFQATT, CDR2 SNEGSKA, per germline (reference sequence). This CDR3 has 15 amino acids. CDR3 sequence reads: CSANKPDRGKYEQYF. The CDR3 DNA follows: TGCAGTGCTAACAAACCGGACAGGGGGAAATACGAGCAGTACTTC.

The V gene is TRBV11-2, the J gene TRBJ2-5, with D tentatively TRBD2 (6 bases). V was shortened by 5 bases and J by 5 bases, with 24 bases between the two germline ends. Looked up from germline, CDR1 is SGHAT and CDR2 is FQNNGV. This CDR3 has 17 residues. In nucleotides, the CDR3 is TGTGCCAGCAGCCAGACAGTAGGGCGGGGCGCCTGGGAGACCCAGTACTTC. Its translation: CASSQTVGRGAWETQYF. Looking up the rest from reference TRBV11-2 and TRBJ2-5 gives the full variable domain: EAGVAQSPRYKIIEKRQSVAFWCNPISGHATLYWYQQILGQGPKLLIQFQNNGVVDDSQLPKDRFSAERLKGVDSTLKIQPAKLEDSAVYLCASSQTVGRGAWETQYFGPGTRLLVL.

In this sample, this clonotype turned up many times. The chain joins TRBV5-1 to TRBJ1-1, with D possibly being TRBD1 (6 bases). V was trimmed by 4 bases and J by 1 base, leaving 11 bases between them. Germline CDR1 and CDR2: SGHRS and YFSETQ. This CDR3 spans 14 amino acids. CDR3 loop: CASSHGQKNTEAFF. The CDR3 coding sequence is TGCGCCAGCAGCCATGGACAGAAGAACACTGAAGCTTTCTTT.

CDR3: CASSLGLGLFSGELFF. CDR3 nucleotide sequence: TGTGCCAGCAGCCTAGGACTCGGCCTTTTTTCCGGGGAGCTGTTTTTT. The V call is TRBV7-2, the J call TRBJ2-2; possibly TRBD2 for D (5 bases). The CDR3 totals 16 residues. CDR1 is SGHTA, CDR2 FQGNSA, per germline. Trimming removed 5 bases from V and 6 bases from J, with 19 bases in between.

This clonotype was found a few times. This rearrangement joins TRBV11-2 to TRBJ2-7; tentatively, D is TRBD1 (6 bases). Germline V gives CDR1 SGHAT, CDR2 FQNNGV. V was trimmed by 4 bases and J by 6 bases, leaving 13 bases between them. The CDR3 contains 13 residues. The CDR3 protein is CASSSLGRGEQYF. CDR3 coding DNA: TGTGCCAGCAGCTCCTTGGGCAGGGGCGAGCAGTACTTC.